The present entry profiles one T cell receptor (beta chain) with its context. This sample is part of a study of blood T cell repertoires in COVID-19. Study overall: Samples taken during acute and convalescent COVID-19 were collected in the United States, Italy and Spain.

Clones were read by immunoSEQ multiplex PCR, and TCRdb kept only the in-frame ones, dropping some. The sample consists of 85,000 to 100,000 clones, over 60% of them appearing once. Trimming removed 2 bases from V and 4 bases from J, with 9 bases in between. Per germline, CDR1 SGHAT and CDR2 FQNNGV. The CDR3 totals 14 residues. Sequenced sample: peripheral blood. This clonotype was sampled from a man aged 45-60 years who had recovered from COVID-19. This sequence joins TRBV11-2 and TRBJ2-1, with D uncertain. The CDR3 coding sequence is TGTGCCAGCAGCTTAACGTCGGTTTACAATGAGCAGTTCTTC. Amino acids: CASSLTSVYNEQFF.